The T cell receptor beta chain under discussion was sequenced for a study of CD8 T cells in ankylosing spondylitis. The study's findings and limits: Significant enrichment of disease-linked clones was reported in matched ankylosing spondylitis synovial fluid. Peripheral blood held disease-linked clones only at relatively low frequency, and these were CD8+. What appeared characteristic of ankylosing spondylitis blood was a TCR beta motif of fewer than ten highly homologous variants.

The CDR3 is made up of 16 amino acids. Trimming pared 1 base from V and 10 bases from J, leaving 17 bases between. CDR1 is SGHVS and CDR2 is FQNEAQ in the germline V gene. TCRdb re-derived calls from the 5' RACE reads in MiXCR, one entry per CDR3 protein. The sample lists 180,000 or so distinct CDR3 sequences, 11% seen once, with 25% to 35% in the top ten. As to this clonotype: The antigen is not known. A clone one base away is much larger, so this may be a read error.

The chain employs TRBV7-8 and TRBJ1-6; D ambiguous. Sequencing used blood, either unsorted or a sorted T cell fraction (not recorded which). The clonotype comes from a male donor with ankylosing spondylitis or in good health (not recorded which). CDR3 DNA sequence: TGTGCCAGCAGCTTAGAGTCAAGCAAGAGTGGCTCACCCCTCCACTTT. This sequence encodes CASSLESSKSGSPLHF. Full variable domain (remainder filled in from reference TRBV7-8 and TRBJ1-6): GAGVSQSPRYKVAKRGQDVALRCDPISGHVSLFWYQQALGQGPEFLTYFQNEAQLDKSGLPSDRFFAERPEGSVSTLKIQRTQQEDSAVYLCASSLESSKSGSPLHFGNGTRLTVT.